The 13 T cell receptor beta chains given below trace back to one sample, sequenced in a study of shared clonotypes between healthy human individuals. Terminally differentiated effector memory CD45RA+ cells were excluded by CCR7 positive selection of CD45RO-negative cells. Using immunoSEQ multiplex PCR, the repertoire was profiled, and TCRdb retains in-frame clones only, with some absent. The sample carries under 600,000 clones, 98% recorded once. Sequencing input: naive CD8+ T cells sorted from blood. The origin of the receptors is a man under 40 in good health.

This clone was picked up one time. The chain combines TRBV5-1 with TRBJ2-1; unclear D gene. The CDR3 is 16 residues long. Trimming took off 1 base at V and 1 base at J, with 12 bases between the two ends. Germline V lookup: CDR1 SGHRS, CDR2 YFSETQ. The CDR3 loop reads CASSLIWERSYNEQFF. CDR3 bases: TGCGCCAGCAGCTTGATTTGGGAAAGGTCCTACAATGAGCAGTTCTTC.

The chain is built from TRBV4-1 and TRBJ2-7, with 10 nucleotides matching TRBD2. Per germline, CDR1 MGHRA and CDR2 YSYEKL. After removal of 5 bases from V and 5 bases from J, the junction contained 6 bases not matched to a gene. This CDR3 region has 14 residues. In nucleotides, the CDR3 is TGCGCCAGCAGCTTCCTAGCGGGAGCAGACGAGCAGTACTTC. Translation: CASSFLAGADEQYF.

The chain is built from TRBV18 and TRBJ2-7, with TRBD2 matching 8 bases. Trimming took 3 bases from V and 7 from J; bases not matched to a gene: 2. The CDR3 loop spans 12 amino acids. Germline CDR1 is KGHSH and CDR2 is LQKENI. The CDR3 DNA reads as TGTGCCAGCTCACCGGTAGCGGGGGAGCAGTACTTC. Translated: CASSPVAGEQYF.

J is TRBJ2-5 and V is TRBV4-1; TRBD2 agrees at 8 bases. This CDR3 comprises 19 residues. After removal of 1 base from V and 4 bases from J, the junction contained 17 bases not matched to a gene. CDR1 and CDR2 from the germline V gene are MGHRA and YSYEKL. The CDR3, as DNA: TGCGCCAGCAGCCAAGTGATAGGGGCCGCACAGCGGGAGCCAGAGACCCAGTACTTC. This codes for CASSQVIGAAQREPETQYF.

V and J are TRBV19 and TRBJ1-5, with 7 bases matching TRBD1. V lost 0 bases to trimming and J lost 6 bases; unmatched junction nucleotides: 5. The CDR3 loop spans 15 amino acids. Looked up from germline, CDR1 is LNHDA and CDR2 is SQIVND (reference sequence). The CDR3 loop reads CASSIEQGLGQPQHF. CDR3 coding DNA: TGTGCCAGTAGTATAGAACAGGGGCTCGGTCAGCCCCAGCATTTT.

This chain joins TRBV6-1 and TRBJ2-7, with unresolved D. CDR1 is MNHNS and CDR2 is SASEGT in the germline V gene. The length of the CDR3 is 13 residues. The V end was cut by 2 bases, the J end by 0 bases, with 5 bases between. CDR3 residues: CASSESNSYEQYF. CDR3 bases: TGTGCCAGCAGTGAAAGTAACTCCTACGAGCAGTACTTC.

The chain has TRBV29-1 and TRBJ2-1, with 9 bases identical to TRBD2. Germline V gene data show CDR1 as SQVTM and CDR2 as ANQGSEA. The ends lost 6 bases at V and 2 bases at J; junction bases unmatched: 5. The CDR3 totals 14 residues. CDR3 sequence: CSVEGLAPYNEQFF. Here the CDR3 DNA reads TGCAGCGTCGAGGGACTAGCCCCCTACAATGAGCAGTTCTTC.

This clone occurred once. V usage is TRBV7-9 and J usage is TRBJ1-1; TRBD1 agrees at 8 bases. Germline lookup yields CDR1 SEHNR and CDR2 FQNEAQ (reference sequence). The CDR3 sequence is 18 residues long. The V and J ends lost 5 bases and 5 bases, in that order; junction bases with no gene match: 19. CDR3 amino acids: CASSPPQLWDRPGTEAFF. The CDR3 DNA follows: TGTGCCAGCAGCCCACCTCAACTATGGGACAGGCCGGGGACTGAAGCTTTCTTT.

V usage is TRBV2 and J usage is TRBJ1-1; a possible D gene is TRBD1 (6 bases). Trimming removed 5 bases from V and 4 bases from J, with 11 bases in between. The CDR3 has 13 residues. Germline CDR1 SNHLY, CDR2 FYNNEI. CDR3 nucleotide sequence: TGTGCCAGCAGTACAGGGATCCTCACTGAAGCTTTCTTT. Amino acids: CASSTGILTEAFF.

The chain is built from TRBV27 and TRBJ2-3, with D tentatively TRBD1 (6 bases). The CDR3 is 16 residues long. V lost 5 bases to trimming and J lost 3 bases, with 18 bases between them. CDR1 is MNHEY, CDR2 SMNVEV, per germline (reference sequence). The CDR3 DNA follows: TGTGCCAGCAGTCCCGGGTTGGGGGCGAATACAGATACGCAGTATTTT. Its translation is CASSPGLGANTDTQYF.

V and J are TRBV9 and TRBJ2-1, with a possible D match to TRBD1 (6 bases). The V and J ends lost 4 bases and 3 bases respectively, with 14 bases between them. Germline-derived CDR1 and CDR2 are SGDLS and YYNGEE. This CDR3 is 15 amino acids long. The CDR3 loop is CASSPPRTDYNEQFF. The CDR3 coding sequence is TGTGCCAGCAGCCCCCCCCGGACAGACTACAATGAGCAGTTCTTC.

The gene calls are TRBV23-1 and TRBJ1-4; D perhaps matches TRBD1 (5 bases). TRBV23-1 is classed as an ORF, of uncertain function. This CDR3 is built from 12 residues. Trimming removed 3 bases from V and 8 bases from J, with 7 bases in between. The CDR3 reads CASSHGGEKLFF. The CDR3 DNA follows: TGCGCCAGCAGTCATGGGGGGGAAAAACTGTTTTTT.

CDR3: CASSLDRFPSKQYF. In DNA, the CDR3 is TGTGCCAGCAGCTTGGACAGGTTCCCCTCGAAGCAGTACTTC. This chain joins TRBV5-6 and TRBJ2-7, with D perhaps TRBD1 (5 bases). This CDR3 region has 14 residues. Between the trimmed V and J ends, which lost 0 bases and 8 bases, there was a span of 15 bases. In germline, CDR1 is SGHDT, CDR2 YYEEEE.